Included here is one T cell receptor beta chain sequence, with context. Its target antigen remains unknown. No quality values exist for individual bases; no much larger clone is one base distant. This sample was taken from a study of T cell changes during pregnancy in multiple sclerosis (dated by TCRdb to 2018 to 2020). As for the study more broadly: The study looked at changes in the T cell repertoire across pregnancy in women with multiple sclerosis.

The method behind the library was the immunoSEQ multiplex PCR assay. The table comes from immuneACCESS by way of TCRdb, which keeps in-frame sequences with V and J called. Part of the clones is missing from these tables; in studies checked, under half for an unresolved V gene and the rest for unknown reasons. The sample contains 45,000 to 55,000 clones, 85% to 95% of them found a single time. Roughly 0.92% of the sample rests with the top ten. As encoded in the germline V gene, CDR1 is SGHRS while CDR2 is YFSETQ. The CDR3 runs 14 amino acids, cysteine and phenylalanine included. Just the 42-base CDR3 DNA is kept, in frame starting at base 1. V is pruned by 7 bases and J by 6 bases, leaving 10 bases of the junction without a gene match.

Here the chain combines TRBV5-1 and TRBJ2-1; TRBD2 matches 7 bases in the middle. Sequenced here: peripheral blood, sampled after pregnancy. The TCR originated in a female donor with multiple sclerosis, enrolled in a pregnancy study. In nucleotide form, the sequence is TGCGCCAGCCTTCCCTCCGGGGAGGGCAATGAGCAGTTCTTC. It is translated as CASLPSGEGNEQFF.